This TCR beta chain was found in a study of blood T cells in healthy people across ages. Overall study results and limits: Estimated diversity across one million T cells was deemed an underestimate.

The second PCR ran about 6 to 12 cycles with a sample-barcoded 5' primer and J-beta primers. TCRdb re-derived calls from the 5' RACE reads in MiXCR, one entry per CDR3 protein. Of fewer than 900,000 distinct CDR3 sequences listed, roughly 43% were seen once; the top ten hold under 25%. CDR3 size: 14 residues. V dropped 1 base and J dropped 4 bases, with 13 bases sitting between them. The germline gives CDR1 DFQATT, CDR2 SNEGSKA (reference sequence). This clonotype has a handful of counts. Its target is not known. The chain uses TRBV20-1 and TRBJ1-1, with D possibly being TRBD1 (6 bases). The sample taken for sequencing was blood. The source of this sequence is a woman in her fifties or sixties in good health. CDR3 protein: CSARARGPSTEAFF. CDR3 in DNA: TGCAGTGCTAGAGCACGGGGGCCCAGCACTGAAGCTTTCTTT.